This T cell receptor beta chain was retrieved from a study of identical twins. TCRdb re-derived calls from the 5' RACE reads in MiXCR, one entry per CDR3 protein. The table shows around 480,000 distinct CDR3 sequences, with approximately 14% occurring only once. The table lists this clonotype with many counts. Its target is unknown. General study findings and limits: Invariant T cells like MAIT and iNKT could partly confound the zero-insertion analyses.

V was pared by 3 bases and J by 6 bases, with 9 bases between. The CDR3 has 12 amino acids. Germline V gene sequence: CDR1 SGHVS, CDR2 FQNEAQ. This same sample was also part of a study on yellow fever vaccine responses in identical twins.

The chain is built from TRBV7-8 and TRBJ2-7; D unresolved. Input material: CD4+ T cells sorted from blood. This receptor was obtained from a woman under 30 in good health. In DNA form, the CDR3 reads TGTGCCAGCAGCTTCGCGACGGGCGAGCAGTACTTC. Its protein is CASSFATGEQYF.